This T cell receptor beta chain was documented in a study of control samples from healthy donors and cancer patients. Measured with immunoSEQ multiplex PCR; TCRdb has only the in-frame clones, and not every one. Of some 40,000 clones listed, about 86% were seen once; the top ten hold approximately 21%. Germline values: CDR1 SGHTA, CDR2 FQGTGA. The V gene lost 0 bases and the J gene lost 7 bases, with 12 bases spanning the gap. The CDR3 spans 14 residues. The sequence derives from a woman between 55 and 75 years old with lung cancer. The rearrangement joins TRBV7-3 to TRBJ1-2; D gene uncertain. Input material: PBMCs. CDR3 in amino acids: CASSLTIEDRGYTF. DNA of the CDR3: TGTGCCAGCAGCTTAACCATCGAGGATCGTGGCTACACCTTC.